Given below is one T cell receptor (beta chain) in context. The repertoire was sequenced with immunoSEQ multiplex PCR; TCRdb's copy has only in-frame clones and lacks some. The sample shows around 700,000 clones, 85% to 90% of them seen only once. The CDR3 length is 19 residues. Trimming cost V 4 bases and J 0 bases, with 21 bases left between them. Germline CDR1 is KGHDR and CDR2 is SFDVKD. This entry comes from a study of blood T cell repertoires in COVID-19. Overall study context: In each case, the material was cDNA or gDNA derived from T cells, B-cell-depleted T cells, or PBMCs.

The TCR was taken from a woman under 30 with acute or convalescent COVID-19. The V and J genes are TRBV24-1 and TRBJ2-1, with D possibly being TRBD2 (7 bases). Material for sequencing was peripheral blood. The CDR3 loop reads CATSDPTGGGPNSYNEQFF. CDR3 DNA: TGTGCCACCAGTGACCCGACAGGCGGGGGTCCGAACTCCTACAATGAGCAGTTCTTC.